A single sample is the source of the 32 T cell receptor beta chains below, sequenced in a study of CD8+ T cells in alopecia areata. Sample treatment: oral pan-JAK inhibitor, 5-10 mg twice daily. Reverse transcribed after extraction, RNA yielded cDNA as the sequencing template. Assay used: immunoSEQ multiplex PCR; TCRdb lists only in-frame clones, some missing. The sample yields approximately 200,000 clones, 60% seen once. Sequencing used CD4+ T cells sorted from blood, obtained at week 4, from a patient treated with tofacitinib. These receptors all come from a human donor with alopecia areata.

The chain links TRBV9 to TRBJ2-5, with 7 positions matching TRBD2. V shed 1 base and J 0 bases; nucleotides not matched to a gene: 12. The CDR3 extends over 18 amino acids. CDR1 SGDLS and CDR2 YYNGEE come from the germline V gene. CDR3 sequence reads: CASSVRRLAEKDQETQYF. CDR3 sequence (DNA): TGTGCCAGCAGCGTAAGGCGTCTAGCGGAGAAAGACCAAGAGACCCAGTACTTC.

This sequence joins TRBV7-9 and TRBJ1-5; 7 bases match TRBD1. There are 14 residues in the CDR3. J was trimmed by 6 bases and V by 3 bases; bases with no gene match: 5. CDR1 is SEHNR and CDR2 is FQNEAQ in the germline V gene (reference sequence). DNA for the CDR3: TGTGCCAGCAGCTTTGAGACAGGGCCTCAGCCCCAGCATTTT. Protein sequence: CASSFETGPQPQHF.

V usage is TRBV30 and J usage is TRBJ2-5; D is unclear. The ends were cut back, 2 bases at V and 0 bases at J, with 10 bases in the middle. From germline, CDR1 is GTSNPN and CDR2 SVGIG (reference sequence). There are 14 residues in the CDR3. In DNA, the CDR3 is TGTGCCTGGAGTCGACCGCGGTACCAAGAGACCCAGTACTTC. It codes for CAWSRPRYQETQYF.

V is TRBV29-1 and J is TRBJ2-7; the match to TRBD1 covers 9 bases. J lost 3 bases, V lost 6 bases, and 3 bases had no gene match. There are 12 residues in the CDR3. Germline-derived CDR1 and CDR2 are SQVTM and ANQGSEA. The CDR3 here is CSVTGQGYEQYF. Here the CDR3 DNA reads TGCAGCGTAACGGGACAGGGCTACGAGCAGTACTTC.

V and J are TRBV7-2 and TRBJ2-5, with 8 bases lining up with TRBD2. In germline, CDR1 is SGHTA, CDR2 FQGNSA. This CDR3 comprises 15 residues. The trim removed 5 bases at V and 4 bases at J, leaving 9 bases unmatched. In nucleotides, the CDR3 is TGTGCCAGCAGCCGACGGACTAGCCGGAGAGAGACCCAGTACTTC. It translates to CASSRRTSRRETQYF.

The rearrangement links TRBV29-1 to TRBJ2-3; D is perhaps TRBD2 (6 bases). Looked up from germline, CDR1 is SQVTM and CDR2 is ANQGSEA. The CDR3 consists of 12 residues. V lost 3 bases and J lost 8, with 12 bases in between. The CDR3 nucleotides read TGCAGCGTTGAGGAGGGACTGGGTACGCAGTATTTT. Its protein is CSVEEGLGTQYF.

In its sample, this clone was seen a few times. The V gene is TRBV28, the J gene TRBJ1-2, with TRBD1 matching over 7 bases. The V gene end was trimmed by 5 bases and the J gene end by 13 bases; junction bases not matched to a gene: 10. This CDR3 spans 12 amino acids. Germline V gene sequence: CDR1 MDHEN, CDR2 SYDVKM. The CDR3 protein is CASSPRDRAVTF. The CDR3 DNA reads as TGTGCCAGCAGTCCCCGGGACAGAGCCGTCACCTTC.

The sample holds a few counts of this clone. The chain joins TRBV29-1 to TRBJ2-5; D is tentatively TRBD1 or TRBD2 (5 bases each). The CDR3 spans 13 residues. CDR1 SQVTM and CDR2 ANQGSEA come from the germline V gene. Trimming shortened V by 0 bases and J by 5 bases, and 10 bases separated the two germline ends. The CDR3 reads CSVEERGGETQYF. CDR3 DNA sequence: TGCAGCGTTGAAGAACGGGGCGGGGAGACCCAGTACTTC.

The CDR3 spells CASSYRQASGNTIYF. For the CDR3, the DNA is TGTGCCAGCAGTTATCGGCAGGCCTCTGGAAACACCATATATTTT. This chain uses TRBV6-5 with TRBJ1-3; D is unresolved. Trimming removed 3 bases at V and 0 bases at J, with 9 bases between. The CDR3 contains 15 residues. CDR1 is MNHEY, CDR2 SVGAGI, per germline.

The J gene is TRBJ1-1, the V gene TRBV30; tentative D call: TRBD1 (6 bases). Germline values: CDR1 GTSNPN, CDR2 SVGIG (reference sequence). Trimming cost V 8 bases and J 3 bases, with 16 bases left between them. The CDR3 consists of 13 residues. The CDR3 nucleotides read TGTGCCCTGAGGGGGGGGGCGCACACTGAAGCTTTCTTT. Residues: CALRGGAHTEAFF.

This sequence joins TRBV4-1 and TRBJ2-5; TRBD1 or TRBD2 may be the D gene (6 bases each). Germline CDR1 is MGHRA and CDR2 is YSYEKL. V dropped 7 bases and J dropped 3 bases, with 18 bases sitting between them. The CDR3 has 15 amino acids. CDR3: CASTKGGTSKETQYF. The CDR3 DNA sequence: TGCGCCAGCACCAAAGGGGGGACGAGTAAAGAGACCCAGTACTTC.

The J gene is TRBJ1-5, the V gene TRBV5-1; no definite D call. Trimming stripped 0 bases from V and 1 base from J, with 2 bases between. The CDR3 length is 13 residues. CDR1 SGHRS and CDR2 YFSETQ come from the germline V gene. This chain's CDR3 is CASSLASNQPQHF. The CDR3 nucleotides read TGCGCCAGCAGCTTGGCCAGCAATCAGCCCCAGCATTTT.

The chain recombines TRBV20-1 with TRBJ2-5; no firm D call. This CDR3 spans 11 amino acids. Germline lookup yields CDR1 DFQATT and CDR2 SNEGSKA (reference sequence). With 2 bases removed from V and 14 bases from J, the gap between germline ends came to 15 bases. CDR3 nucleotide sequence: TGCAGTGCTAGACAGGACCAGCTCCCTTACTTC. Its translation: CSARQDQLPYF.

The gene calls are TRBV30 and TRBJ1-1; the D is unclear. The CDR3 runs 13 residues. The ends were cut back, 0 bases at V and 4 bases at J, with 9 bases in the middle. The germline gives CDR1 GTSNPN, CDR2 SVGIG (reference sequence). The CDR3, as DNA: TGTGCCTGGAGTGTGGAACGGGGCACTGAAGCTTTCTTT. Translated, it gives CAWSVERGTEAFF. The whole variable domain, remainder taken from reference TRBV30 and TRBJ1-1, is SQTIHQWPATLVQPVGSPLSLECTVEGTSNPNLYWYRQAAGRGLQLLFYSVGIGQISSEVPQNLSASRPQDRQFILSSKKLLLSDSGFYLCAWSVERGTEAFFGQGTRLTVV.

Only a few counts were recorded for this clone. The chain has TRBV28 and TRBJ1-5, with D tentatively TRBD1 (5 bases). The CDR3 loop spans 14 amino acids. V gave up 7 bases and J gave up 6 bases, with 16 bases separating them. CDR1 is MDHEN, CDR2 SYDVKM, per germline. CDR3 region: CASTVGGEGQPQHF. As DNA, the CDR3 is TGTGCCAGCACCGTGGGGGGGGAGGGTCAGCCCCAGCATTTT.

In this sample, this clone turned up once. V usage is TRBV29-1 and J usage is TRBJ1-2; no firm D call. The CDR3 covers 13 residues. Germline CDR1 reads SQVTM; CDR2 reads ANQGSEA. V was shortened by 4 bases and J by 1 base, with 10 bases between the two germline ends. For the CDR3, the DNA is TGCAGCGTTGGAGCAGGACTTAACTATGGCTACACCTTC. This encodes CSVGAGLNYGYTF.

This clone was recorded a few times. The rearrangement joins TRBV15 to TRBJ1-1; 7 bases are shared with TRBD1. Germline CDR1 reads LNHNV; CDR2 reads YYDKDF (reference sequence). V was pared by 1 base and J by 8 bases, with 1 base of the junction left unmatched. This CDR3 is 12 amino acids long. The CDR3: CATSRAGGEAFF. DNA of the CDR3: TGTGCCACCAGCAGAGCAGGGGGAGAAGCTTTCTTT.

The V gene is TRBV7-2, the J gene TRBJ2-4; 7 bases fit TRBD2. This CDR3 is 13 amino acids long. Germline loops: CDR1 SGHTA, CDR2 FQGNSA. The V segment lost 8 bases and the J segment 7 bases; nucleotides outside the gene matches: 8. The CDR3 coding sequence is TGTGCCAGCTCCTCCTCGGGGGGTAACATTCAGTACTTC. Amino acid sequence: CASSSSGGNIQYF.

V usage is TRBV14 and J usage is TRBJ2-6; the D call may be TRBD1 or TRBD2 (5 bases each). V lost 0 bases, J lost 2 bases, and 14 bases lay in between. CDR1 is SGHDN, CDR2 FVKESK, per germline. The CDR3 loop spans 18 amino acids. The CDR3 DNA reads TGTGCCAGCAGCCAAGAAACGGGGACGTGGGCTGGGGCCAACGTCCTGACTTTC. Translation: CASSQETGTWAGANVLTF.

V usage is TRBV30 and J usage is TRBJ1-2; D uncertain. V was trimmed by 4 bases and J by 0 bases, leaving 6 bases between them. Germline values: CDR1 GTSNPN, CDR2 SVGIG (reference sequence). This CDR3 is 12 amino acids long. The CDR3 DNA follows: TGTGCCTGGACTAACTCTAACTATGGCTACACCTTC. It encodes CAWTNSNYGYTF.

This clone has more than one count but fewer than ten. The chain joins TRBV29-1 to TRBJ2-5, with D possibly being TRBD1 or TRBD2 (5 bases each). The CDR3 has 12 residues. Germline V CDR1 and CDR2: SQVTM, ANQGSEA. V lost 4 bases to trimming and J lost 4 bases, with 10 bases between them. For the CDR3, the DNA is TGCAGCGTTGCCCCGGGACGAGAGACCCAGTACTTC. Protein sequence: CSVAPGRETQYF.

V gene TRBV18 combines with J gene TRBJ2-7; the D gene is possibly TRBD2 (6 bases). The CDR3 consists of 15 residues. CDR1 is KGHSH, CDR2 LQKENI, per germline. Trimming stripped 5 bases from V and 3 bases from J, with 17 bases between. The CDR3 region has the DNA TGTGCCAGCTCAATGGGAGGAACAGCCCACTACGAGCAGTACTTC. Residues: CASSMGGTAHYEQYF. The complete variable domain, with remaining parts taken from reference TRBV18 and TRBJ2-7, reads NAGVMQNPRHLVRRRGQEARLRCSPMKGHSHVYWYRQLPEEGLKFMVYLQKENIIDESGMPKERFSAEFPKEGPSILRIQQVVRGDSAAYFCASSMGGTAHYEQYFGPGTRLTVT.

The table lists this clone with a few counts. V and J are TRBV28 and TRBJ1-2; D may be TRBD1 (6 bases). V shed 11 bases and J shed 0 bases, with 13 bases lying between them. The CDR3 loop spans 13 amino acids. CDR1 MDHEN and CDR2 SYDVKM come from the germline V gene. The CDR3 loop reads CALKGGANYGYTF. CDR3 DNA: TGTGCCCTAAAGGGGGGCGCTAACTATGGCTACACCTTC.

V usage is TRBV27 and J usage is TRBJ2-5, with 7 bases identical to TRBD1. This CDR3 has 15 residues. Germline V gives CDR1 MNHEY, CDR2 SMNVEV (reference sequence). Trimming cost V 4 bases and J 5 bases; bases outside gene matches: 10. The CDR3 DNA reads TGTGCCAGCAGTTCCAACAGGGGATCAGGGGAGACCCAGTACTTC. This codes for CASSSNRGSGETQYF.

The chain couples TRBV6-5 to TRBJ2-3, with 9 bases that match TRBD2. Germline CDR1 and CDR2: MNHEY and SVGAGI. V was clipped by 7 bases and J by 6 bases; unmatched bases: 8. The CDR3 covers 14 residues. The CDR3 DNA is TGTGCCAGCATGACTAGCGGAAAGGGGGATACGCAGTATTTT. As protein: CASMTSGKGDTQYF.

This clone was seen more than once but under ten times. This chain links TRBV2 with TRBJ2-2, with a weak D call TRBD2 (6 bases). V was cut by 8 bases and J by 7 bases, with 14 bases left in between. This CDR3 is 13 amino acids long. The germline gives CDR1 SNHLY, CDR2 FYNNEI. This chain's CDR3 is CASRRTINGELFF. DNA for the CDR3: TGTGCCAGCCGGAGGACTATCAACGGGGAGCTGTTTTTT.

The chain couples TRBV29-1 to TRBJ1-1; D call uncertain. V lost 6 bases and J 10 bases, leaving 9 bases between the germline ends. CDR1 is SQVTM, CDR2 ANQGSEA, per germline. The CDR3 totals 9 residues. The CDR3: CSVSPPAFF. CDR3 nucleotide sequence: TGCAGCGTCTCCCCCCCAGCTTTCTTT.

The chain combines TRBV18 with TRBJ2-5; 10 nucleotides agree with TRBD1. From germline, CDR1 is KGHSH and CDR2 LQKENI. Losses at the gene ends were 6 bases for V and 4 bases for J; bases not matched to a gene: 8. This CDR3 comprises 15 residues. CDR3 in DNA: TGTGCCAGCTCGCCTTCGACAGGGGGCGTAGAGACCCAGTACTTC. As protein: CASSPSTGGVETQYF.

The chain links TRBV27 to TRBJ1-5; the match to TRBD1 covers 8 bases. The CDR3 spans 13 residues. CDR1 is MNHEY, CDR2 SMNVEV, per germline (reference sequence). Losses at the gene ends were 2 bases for V and 16 bases for J; bases not matched to a gene: 10. The CDR3 DNA reads as TGTGCCAGCAGTTTAGCGGACAGGGACCTCTTTCATTTT. It specifies CASSLADRDLFHF.

V is TRBV29-1 and J is TRBJ2-5, with D possibly matching TRBD1 (6 bases). CDR1 and CDR2 from the germline V gene are SQVTM and ANQGSEA. This CDR3 has 15 amino acids. V shed 7 bases and J shed 3 bases, with 21 bases lying between them. The CDR3 coding sequence is TGCAGCGCCCAGGGTGGGGGCCGGGGAGAAGAGACCCAGTACTTC. It codes for CSAQGGGRGEETQYF.

The gene calls are TRBV5-1 and TRBJ1-1; D remains ambiguous. The CDR3 is 15 residues long. Germline CDR1 SGHRS, CDR2 YFSETQ. V lost 0 bases, J lost 5 bases, and 14 bases lay in between. The CDR3 loop reads CASSLAGLRETEAFF. The CDR3 nucleotides read TGCGCCAGCAGCTTGGCCGGTCTTAGGGAGACTGAAGCTTTCTTT.

The chain employs TRBV5-1 and TRBJ2-1; D unclear. Germline V gives CDR1 SGHRS, CDR2 YFSETQ. The CDR3 consists of 13 residues. Trimming stripped 0 bases from V and 9 bases from J, with 10 bases between. Written as DNA, the CDR3 is TGCGCCAGCAGCTTGGGGTTCGGCCTTGAGCAGTTCTTC. This sequence encodes CASSLGFGLEQFF.